These 29 T cell receptor beta chains were all obtained from the same sample, sequenced in a study of T cells in localized non-small cell lung cancer. Repertoires were generated with immunoSEQ multiplex PCR, while TCRdb's copy carries only in-frame clones and drops some. Among about 52,000 clones listed, less than 85% were seen once. The sample was PBMCs, taken before any cancer treatment. These receptors all stem from a woman aged 35 to 70 with stage II lung adenocarcinoma.

The gene calls are TRBV10-3 and TRBJ1-4; 9 nucleotides agree with TRBD1. Germline V lookup: CDR1 ENHRY, CDR2 SYGVKD. CDR3 length: 14 residues. Unmatched junction bases numbered 5, after V lost 5 bases and J lost 7 bases. CDR3 loop: CAISTGTGTEKLFF. DNA of the CDR3: TGTGCCATCAGTACCGGGACAGGGACTGAAAAACTGTTTTTT.

The V and J genes are TRBV6-5 and TRBJ2-6, with D uncertain. The CDR3 runs to 15 residues. Germline V gene data show CDR1 as MNHEY and CDR2 as SVGAGI. The V and J ends lost 2 bases and 0 bases respectively, with 5 bases between them. The CDR3 reads CASSYRSSGANVLTF. The CDR3 DNA reads as TGTGCCAGCAGTTACCGGAGCTCTGGGGCCAACGTCCTGACTTTC.

V usage is TRBV7-2 and J usage is TRBJ1-2; 7 nucleotides align to TRBD1. The CDR3 covers 14 residues. Germline values: CDR1 SGHTA, CDR2 FQGNSA. Unmatched junction bases numbered 7, after V lost 5 bases and J lost 4 bases. The CDR3 DNA follows: TGTGCCAGCAGCCCCGCCGGACAGGCCTATGGCTACACCTTC. Protein: CASSPAGQAYGYTF.

The chain has TRBV7-9 and TRBJ1-5; 7 positions agree with TRBD1. V shed 1 base and J 5 bases; nucleotides not matched to a gene: 8. The CDR3 is made up of 16 amino acids. Germline V gene data show CDR1 as SEHNR and CDR2 as FQNEAQ (reference sequence). The CDR3 DNA sequence: TGTGCCAGCAGCTTAGGCCAGGGGGTTAATTATCAGCCCCAGCATTTT. It translates to CASSLGQGVNYQPQHF.

This chain joins TRBV29-1 and TRBJ2-3; D is possibly TRBD1 (6 bases). Germline assignment: CDR1 SQVTM and CDR2 ANQGSEA. V shed 1 base and J shed 0 bases, with 23 bases lying between them. The CDR3 runs to 19 residues. As DNA, the CDR3 is TGCAGCGTTGAAGGGGTATTAACCAGGGGTCCCGTTAGCACAGATACGCAGTATTTT. Protein product: CSVEGVLTRGPVSTDTQYF.

V gene TRBV5-5 combines with J gene TRBJ1-1, with no clear D. CDR1 is SGHKS, CDR2 YYEKEE, per germline (reference sequence). This CDR3 has 13 amino acids. The V gene lost 2 bases and the J gene lost 0 bases, with 5 bases spanning the gap. The CDR3 protein is CASSFILNTEAFF. CDR3 coding DNA: TGTGCCAGCAGCTTTATCCTGAACACTGAAGCTTTCTTT.

This chain joins TRBV1 and TRBJ2-6. TRBV1 is reported as a pseudogene. The CDR3 has 17 residues. CDR3 nucleotides: TGCACCAGCAGTAGGTCCGGTTTGTGCACAAGGGCCAACGTCCTGACTTTC. Residues: CTSSRSGLCTRANVLTF.

The J gene is TRBJ2-7, the V gene TRBV5-5; D remains ambiguous. Per germline, CDR1 SGHKS and CDR2 YYEKEE (reference sequence). The CDR3 loop spans 12 amino acids. V gave up 2 bases and J gave up 2 bases, with 5 bases separating them. For the CDR3, the DNA is TGTGCCAGCAGCTTAGGAGCCTACGAGCAGTACTTC. It translates to CASSLGAYEQYF.

V and J are TRBV30 and TRBJ2-1, with 9 bases fitting TRBD2. This CDR3 region has 14 residues. Trimming removed 7 bases from V and 3 bases from J; junction bases left unmatched: 7. In germline, CDR1 is GTSNPN, CDR2 SVGIG (reference sequence). CDR3 residues: CAFTGTSLYNEQFF. The CDR3 DNA is TGTGCCTTTACCGGGACTAGCCTCTACAATGAGCAGTTCTTC.

The chain employs TRBV7-2 and TRBJ1-1, with 12 bases that match TRBD1. With V trimmed by 4 bases and J by 11 bases, 11 bases remained unmatched. The CDR3 is made up of 15 amino acids. Germline V gives CDR1 SGHTA, CDR2 FQGNSA. CDR3 DNA sequence: TGTGCCAGCAGCTCCACGACCGGGACAGGGGGCCATGCTTTCTTT. This encodes CASSSTTGTGGHAFF.

The chain links TRBV5-4 to TRBJ2-1, with D possibly matching TRBD1 (6 bases). The CDR3 is 16 amino acids. Trimming removed 6 bases from V and 7 bases from J, with 23 bases in between. The germline V gene encodes CDR1 SGHNT and CDR2 YYREEE (reference sequence). The CDR3 spells CASNLQNAGVRNEQFF. In DNA form, the CDR3 reads TGTGCCAGCAACCTACAAAATGCAGGGGTTCGGAATGAGCAGTTCTTC.

J is TRBJ1-1 and V is TRBV13; D remains unclear. V dropped 4 bases and J dropped 1 base, with 16 bases sitting between them. Germline V gives CDR1 PRHDT, CDR2 FYEKMQ (reference sequence). This CDR3 has 16 residues. This CDR3 is CASSSSPGSRNTEAFF. As DNA, the CDR3 is TGTGCCAGCAGCTCTTCGCCGGGAAGCAGGAACACTGAAGCTTTCTTT.

This clone was picked up a small number of times. The sample has other DNA sequences that encode this CDR3 too. The chain has TRBV28 and TRBJ2-7, with 10 bases aligning to TRBD1. J was trimmed by 3 bases and V by 4 bases; bases with no gene match: 3. CDR3 length: 14 residues. CDR1 MDHEN and CDR2 SYDVKM come from the germline V gene. CDR3 amino acids: CASSSGTGVYEQYF. CDR3 in DNA: TGTGCCAGCAGTTCCGGGACAGGGGTCTACGAGCAGTACTTC. Based on the CDR3 plus reference TRBV28 and TRBJ2-7, the full variable domain is DVKVTQSSRYLVKRTGEKVFLECVQDMDHENMFWYRQDPGLGLRLIYFSYDVKMKEKGDIPEGYSVSREKKERFSLILESASTNQTSMYLCASSSGTGVYEQYFGPGTRLTVT.

To note about this clone: This sample includes further DNA sequences coding for the same CDR3. The rearrangement uses TRBV10-1 and TRBJ1-4; possible D gene TRBD1, 6 bases. Germline V gene lookup returns CDR1 WNHNN and CDR2 SYGVQD (reference sequence). This CDR3 contains 16 residues. The germline V and J ends were trimmed by 0 bases and 8 bases, with 16 bases remaining between them. CDR3 coding DNA: TGCGCCAGCAGTGAGTCCCCCCCGGGGGCGGAAGAAAAACTGTTTTTT. Protein sequence: CASSESPPGAEEKLFF.

V gene TRBV10-3 combines with J gene TRBJ2-5; 11 nucleotides align to TRBD2. Germline loops: CDR1 ENHRY, CDR2 SYGVKD. The CDR3 contains 14 residues. With 8 bases clipped from V and 3 bases from J, the junction kept 5 bases outside the gene matches. DNA of the CDR3: TGTGCCATCCGGGCGACTAGCGGGGAAGAGACCCAGTACTTC. Translation: CAIRATSGEETQYF.

The rearrangement uses TRBV9 and TRBJ1-1; D remains unclear. Trimming removed 1 base from V and 3 bases from J, with 7 bases in between. This CDR3 has 13 residues. Per the germline V gene, CDR1 is SGDLS and CDR2 is YYNGEE. The CDR3 loop is CASSVLPDTEAFF. CDR3 bases: TGTGCCAGCAGCGTACTTCCGGACACTGAAGCTTTCTTT. Full variable domain (missing parts from reference TRBV9 and TRBJ1-1): DSGVTQTPKHLITATGQRVTLRCSPRSGDLSVYWYQQSLDQGLQFLIQYYNGEERAKGNILERFSAQQFPDLHSELNLSSLELGDSALYFCASSVLPDTEAFFGQGTRLTVV.

V gene TRBV4-1 combines with J gene TRBJ2-6, with TRBD1 identical over 9 bases. Germline lookup yields CDR1 MGHRA and CDR2 YSYEKL. This CDR3 has 18 residues. With 4 bases clipped from V and 4 bases from J, the junction kept 11 bases outside the gene matches. The DNA for the CDR3 is TGCGCCAGCAGCCCATCGGTTGGACAGGGGACCGGGGCCAACGTCCTGACTTTC. Translating gives CASSPSVGQGTGANVLTF.

V and J are TRBV5-3 and TRBJ1-1; D ambiguous. TRBV5-3 is marked as an open reading frame, function uncertain. V lost 4 bases and J lost 0, with 16 bases in between. The CDR3 runs to 16 residues. The CDR3 loop is CARSPPGSRVNTEAFF. In DNA form, the CDR3 reads TGTGCCAGAAGCCCACCGGGCTCGAGGGTGAACACTGAAGCTTTCTTT.

This rearrangement joins TRBV2 to TRBJ1-1; D uncertain. V lost 3 bases to trimming and J lost 0 bases, with 17 bases between them. This CDR3 contains 17 residues. Germline CDR1 reads SNHLY; CDR2 reads FYNNEI. CDR3 sequence reads: CASSDRGRVALNTEAFF. The CDR3 nucleotides are TGTGCCAGCAGTGACCGCGGCCGGGTAGCGTTGAACACTGAAGCTTTCTTT. The full variable domain, completed using reference TRBV2 and TRBJ1-1, is EPEVTQTPSHQVTQMGQEVILRCVPISNHLYFYWYRQILGQKVEFLVSFYNNEISEKSEIFDDQFSVERPDGSNFTLKIRSTKLEDSAMYFCASSDRGRVALNTEAFFGQGTRLTVV.

This rearrangement joins TRBV11-1 to TRBJ1-1, with D possibly TRBD1 on 5 matching bases. The CDR3 sequence is 14 residues long. The germline V gene has CDR1 SGHAT and CDR2 FQDESV (reference sequence). V lost 6 bases and J lost 4, with 15 bases in between. The CDR3: CASSLFLGGTEAFF. CDR3 sequence (DNA): TGTGCCAGCAGTTTGTTCTTGGGGGGCACTGAAGCTTTCTTT.

The rearrangement uses TRBV30 and TRBJ1-1; possibly TRBD1 for D (5 bases). Germline CDR1 and CDR2: GTSNPN and SVGIG (reference sequence). The CDR3 has 17 amino acids. V was clipped by 5 bases and J by 1 base, with 23 bases between them. The CDR3 reads CAWSTRSRGGRNTEAFF. CDR3 in DNA: TGTGCCTGGTCCACTCGATCAAGGGGTGGTCGGAACACTGAAGCTTTCTTT.

This rearrangement joins TRBV7-9 to TRBJ2-2; the D is unclear. Trimming removed 2 bases at V and 6 bases at J, with 10 bases between. This CDR3 region has 14 residues. Germline loops: CDR1 SEHNR, CDR2 FQNEAQ (reference sequence). The chain's CDR3 is CASSLMDRAGELFF. DNA of the CDR3: TGTGCCAGCAGCTTAATGGATAGGGCCGGGGAGCTGTTTTTT.

This clone was recorded once. CDR3 DNA: TGTGCCAGCAGCTTATGGGGGACACGATGGGGCAATCAGCCCCAGCATTTT. Amino acid sequence: CASSLWGTRWGNQPQHF. The rearrangement joins TRBV7-2 to TRBJ1-5, with D perhaps TRBD1 (6 bases). The CDR3 spans 17 residues. V was pared by 2 bases and J by 2 bases, with 16 bases between. Germline assignment: CDR1 SGHTA and CDR2 FQGNSA.

The chain carries TRBV9 and TRBJ2-6; unclear D gene. The CDR3 extends over 15 amino acids. The V and J ends lost 4 bases and 0 bases respectively, with 8 bases between them. In germline, CDR1 is SGDLS, CDR2 YYNGEE. CDR3: CASSSSLSGANVLTF. CDR3 in DNA: TGTGCCAGCAGCTCCTCCCTCTCTGGGGCCAACGTCCTGACTTTC.

The rearrangement links TRBV19 to TRBJ2-5; no definite D call. Germline V gene sequence: CDR1 LNHDA, CDR2 SQIVND (reference sequence). The V end was cut by 4 bases, the J end by 5 bases, with 17 bases between. The CDR3 runs 15 residues. The CDR3 sequence is CASSTQNWGSETQYF. DNA of the CDR3: TGTGCCAGTAGTACTCAGAATTGGGGATCCGAGACCCAGTACTTC.

This chain uses TRBV5-5 with TRBJ2-3; a weak D match, TRBD1 (6 bases). This CDR3 contains 17 residues. The germline V and J ends were trimmed by 4 bases and 2 bases, with 20 bases remaining between them. Germline V gene data show CDR1 as SGHKS and CDR2 as YYEKEE (reference sequence). The CDR3 nucleotides read TGTGCCAGCAGCCTCCCCCACCGGGACACAGACACAGATACGCAGTATTTT. Encoded protein: CASSLPHRDTDTDTQYF.

CDR3 DNA sequence: TGTGCCACCAGCAGAGCTCGGGGGGATCCGAGCAATCAGCCCCAGCATTTT. This gives the protein CATSRARGDPSNQPQHF. V gene TRBV15 combines with J gene TRBJ1-5, with TRBD1 as a possible D gene (5 bases). Looked up from germline, CDR1 is LNHNV and CDR2 is YYDKDF (reference sequence). Trimming removed 1 base at V and 1 base at J, with 14 bases between. CDR3 length: 17 amino acids.

The chain carries TRBV18 and TRBJ1-2; D is perhaps TRBD1 (5 bases). In germline, CDR1 is KGHSH, CDR2 LQKENI. This CDR3 is built from 16 residues. Trimming left V 6 bases short and J 4 bases short, with 21 bases between. This chain's CDR3 is CASSSAVTRGGYGYTF. The CDR3 region has the DNA TGTGCCAGCTCCTCCGCAGTGACCCGCGGGGGCTATGGCTACACCTTC.

The chain is built from TRBV19 and TRBJ1-5; possible D gene TRBD1, 5 bases. This CDR3 is built from 15 residues. Germline V lookup: CDR1 LNHDA, CDR2 SQIVND (reference sequence). V gave up 3 bases and J gave up 2 bases, with 11 bases separating them. The CDR3 DNA reads TGTGCCAGTAGTATTGGGGGAGTTGGCAATCAGCCCCAGCATTTT. This sequence encodes CASSIGGVGNQPQHF.